The rows below give T cell receptor beta chains drawn from one sample of a study of blood T cell repertoires in COVID-19. Using immunoSEQ multiplex PCR, the repertoire was profiled, and TCRdb retains in-frame clones only, with some absent. This sample has approximately 90,000 clones; 80% occur once, and the top ten carry roughly 19%. The sequencing input was peripheral blood. These TCRs come from a woman over 75 with acute or convalescent COVID-19. Each CDR3 is given with its conserved first and last residue. A D gene is named only where the DNA matches it firmly. Clone size appears in some rows only: once, few, many, or a class for an expanded clone.

abundance,d_gene,v_gene,j_gene,CDR3nt,CDR3aa
-,-,TRBV9,TRBJ1-2,TGTGCCAGCAGCGGGAGCGGGGGGCGCATAGTTGGCTACACCTTC,CASSGSGGRIVGYTF
once,-,TRBV7-7,TRBJ2-3,TGTGCCAGCAGCCTGACTAGTGTCACAGATACGCAGTATTTT,CASSLTSVTDTQYF
-,-,TRBV5-1,TRBJ2-5,TGCGCCAGCAGCTTGGGACAGTTACAAGAGACCCAGTACTTC,CASSLGQLQETQYF
-,-,TRBV2,TRBJ1-6,TGTGCCAGCAGTGTTACTGAGTATAATTCACCCCTCCACTTT,CASSVTEYNSPLHF
few,TRBD2,TRBV9,TRBJ2-1,TGTGCCAGCAGCGTAACTAGCGGGCTAACCTACAATGAGCAGTTCTTC,CASSVTSGLTYNEQFF
-,TRBD1,TRBV9,TRBJ1-1,TGTGCCAGCAGCGTAGGAAGAGACAGGGACAACACTGAAGCTTTCTTT,CASSVGRDRDNTEAFF
-,-,TRBV27,TRBJ2-5,TGTGCCAGCAGGAGAGGCAGGGAAGAGACCCAGTACTTC,CASRRGREETQYF
-,TRBD2,TRBV7-2,TRBJ2-5,TGTGCCAGCAGCTTAGGACTAGCGGGTCGCCAAGAGACCCAGTACTTC,CASSLGLAGRQETQYF
-,TRBD1,TRBV4-2,TRBJ1-1,TGTGCCAGCAGCCAAGTCGTGTATAGGACAGGGGGCACTGAAGCTTTCTTT,CASSQVVYRTGGTEAFF
-,TRBD2,TRBV3-1/TRBV3-2,TRBJ2-7,TGTGCCAGCAGCCGGAACGGACTAGGTTTCGAGCAGTACTTC,CASSRNGLGFEQYF
-,-,TRBV2,TRBJ1-1,TGTGCCAGCAGAACGCGTAACACTGAAGCTTTCTTT,CASRTRNTEAFF
few,-,TRBV7-8,TRBJ2-7,TGTGCCAGCAGCTTAGGGATTAGGAGCTCCTACGAGCAGTACTTC,CASSLGIRSSYEQYF
-,TRBD1,TRBV18,TRBJ2-1,TGTGCCAGCTCACCGCAGGGGGCGATGGAGCAGTTCTTC,CASSPQGAMEQFF
once,-,TRBV7-9,TRBJ1-6,TGTGCCAGCAGCTTGGGGCGATCACCCCTCCACTTT,CASSLGRSPLHF
-,TRBD1,TRBV28,TRBJ1-4,TGTGCCAGCAGTACCAGACAGGGGAATGAAAAACTGTTTTTT,CASSTRQGNEKLFF
-,-,TRBV12-3/TRBV12-4,TRBJ2-1,TGTGCCAGCAGCCACACGTATGAGCAGTTCTTC,CASSHTYEQFF
-,TRBD2,TRBV3-1/TRBV3-2,TRBJ2-7,TGTGCCAGCAGCCAATACAAGTGGAGCGGGACTGCGGACGAGCAGTACTTC,CASSQYKWSGTADEQYF
-,TRBD2,TRBV2,TRBJ2-1,TGTGCCAGCAGTGGGACTAGCGGGGGTGATGAGCAGTTCTTC,CASSGTSGGDEQFF
-,-,TRBV5-5,TRBJ1-2,TGTGCCAGCAGCTTGGGCCAGGGTCCTGGCTACACCTTC,CASSLGQGPGYTF
-,TRBD1,TRBV6-5,TRBJ2-7,TGTGCCAGCAGAAGGGACAGGGGAGGGGACGAGCAGTACTTC,CASRRDRGGDEQYF
-,-,TRBV7-6,TRBJ1-1,TGTGCCAGCAGCCAACAGCGGTCCACTGAAGCTTTCTTT,CASSQQRSTEAFF
-,TRBD2,TRBV3-1/TRBV3-2,TRBJ2-1,TGTGCCAGCAGCCGCAGACTAGCGGGGGCCTCTTACAATGAGCAGTTCTTC,CASSRRLAGASYNEQFF
-,TRBD1,TRBV5-1,TRBJ2-5,TGCGCCAGCAGCTTGGCCGGGACAGGGGGCGAAGAGACCCAGTACTTC,CASSLAGTGGEETQYF